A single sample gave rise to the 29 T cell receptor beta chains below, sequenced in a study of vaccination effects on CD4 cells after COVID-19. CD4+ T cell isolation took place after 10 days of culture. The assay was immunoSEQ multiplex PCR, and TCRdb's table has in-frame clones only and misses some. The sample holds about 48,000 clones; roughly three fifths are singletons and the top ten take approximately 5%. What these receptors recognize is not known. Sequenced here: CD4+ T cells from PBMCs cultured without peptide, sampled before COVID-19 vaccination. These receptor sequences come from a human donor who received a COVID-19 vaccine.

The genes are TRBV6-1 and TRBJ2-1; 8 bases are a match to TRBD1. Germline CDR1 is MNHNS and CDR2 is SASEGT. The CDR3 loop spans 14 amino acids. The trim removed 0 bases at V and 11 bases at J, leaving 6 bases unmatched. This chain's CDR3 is CASSEAVVRGQQFF. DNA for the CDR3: TGTGCCAGCAGTGAAGCTGTTGTCAGGGGGCAGCAGTTCTTC.

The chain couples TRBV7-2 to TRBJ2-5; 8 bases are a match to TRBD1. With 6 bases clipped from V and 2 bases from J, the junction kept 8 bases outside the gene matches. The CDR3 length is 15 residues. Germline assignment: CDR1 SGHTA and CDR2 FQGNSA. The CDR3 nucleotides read TGTGCCAGCAGAACGGGGGACAGGAATCAAGAGACCCAGTACTTC. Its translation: CASRTGDRNQETQYF.

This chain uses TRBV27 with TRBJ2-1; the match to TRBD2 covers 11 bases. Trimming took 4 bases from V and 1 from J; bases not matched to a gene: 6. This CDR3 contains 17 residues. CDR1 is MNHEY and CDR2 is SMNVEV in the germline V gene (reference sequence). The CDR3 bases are TGTGCCAGCAGTTCTAGCGGGAGGACGGGATCCTACAATGAGCAGTTCTTC. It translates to CASSSSGRTGSYNEQFF.

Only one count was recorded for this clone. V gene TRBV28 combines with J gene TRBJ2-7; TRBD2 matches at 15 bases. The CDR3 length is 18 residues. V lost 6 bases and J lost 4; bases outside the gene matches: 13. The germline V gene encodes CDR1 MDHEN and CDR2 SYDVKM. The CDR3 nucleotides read TGTGCCAGCAGCCTCAAACCGGGACTAGCGGGAGGCGATTACGAGCAGTACTTC. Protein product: CASSLKPGLAGGDYEQYF.

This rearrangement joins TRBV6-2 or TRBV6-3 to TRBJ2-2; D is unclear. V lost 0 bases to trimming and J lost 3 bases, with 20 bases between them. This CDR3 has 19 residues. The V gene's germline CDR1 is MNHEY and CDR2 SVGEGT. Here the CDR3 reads CASSYSIDPAASDTGELFF. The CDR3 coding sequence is TGTGCCAGCAGTTACTCGATCGATCCTGCCGCCTCCGACACCGGGGAGCTGTTTTTT.

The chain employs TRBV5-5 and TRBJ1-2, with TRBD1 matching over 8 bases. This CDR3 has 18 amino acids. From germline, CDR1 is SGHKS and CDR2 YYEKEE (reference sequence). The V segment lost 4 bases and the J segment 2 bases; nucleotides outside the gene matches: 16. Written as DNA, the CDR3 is TGTGCCAGCAGCGATTCTCAGGGGGCGCGCCCTGCAAACTATGGCTACACCTTC. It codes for CASSDSQGARPANYGYTF.

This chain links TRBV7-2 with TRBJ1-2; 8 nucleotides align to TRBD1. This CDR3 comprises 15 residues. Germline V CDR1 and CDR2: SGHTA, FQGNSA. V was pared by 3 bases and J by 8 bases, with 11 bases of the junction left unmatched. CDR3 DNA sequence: TGTGCCAGCAGCTTTAGGCAGGGGGCAAAAGAAGGCTACACCTTC. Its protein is CASSFRQGAKEGYTF.

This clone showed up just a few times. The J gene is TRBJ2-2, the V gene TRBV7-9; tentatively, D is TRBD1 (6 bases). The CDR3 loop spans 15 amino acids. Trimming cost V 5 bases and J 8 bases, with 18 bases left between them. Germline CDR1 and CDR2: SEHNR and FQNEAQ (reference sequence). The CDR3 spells CASSPAATGSGELFF. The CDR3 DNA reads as TGTGCCAGCAGCCCCGCCGCCACAGGGTCTGGGGAGCTGTTTTTT. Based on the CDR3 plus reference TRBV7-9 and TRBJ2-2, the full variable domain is DTGVSQNPRHKITKRGQNVTFRCDPISEHNRLYWYRQTLGQGPEFLTYFQNEAQLEKSRLLSDRFSAERPKGSFSTLEIQRTEQGDSAMYLCASSPAATGSGELFFGEGSRLTVL.

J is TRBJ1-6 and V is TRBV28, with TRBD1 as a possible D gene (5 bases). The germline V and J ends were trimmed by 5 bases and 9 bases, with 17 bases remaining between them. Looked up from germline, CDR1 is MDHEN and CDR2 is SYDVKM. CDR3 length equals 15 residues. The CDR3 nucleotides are TGTGCCAGCAGTCACTCGATGGGGACCGGTTCACCCCTCCACTTT. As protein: CASSHSMGTGSPLHF.

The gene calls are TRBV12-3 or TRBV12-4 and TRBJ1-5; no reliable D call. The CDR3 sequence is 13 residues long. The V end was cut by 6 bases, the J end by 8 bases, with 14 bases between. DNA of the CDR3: TGTGCCAGCAGCTCGGCCGGTCCGGAGCCCCAGCATTTT. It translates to CASSSAGPEPQHF.

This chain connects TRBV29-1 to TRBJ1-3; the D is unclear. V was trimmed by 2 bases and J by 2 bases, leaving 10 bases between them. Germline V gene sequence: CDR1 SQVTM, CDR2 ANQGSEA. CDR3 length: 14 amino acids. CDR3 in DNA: TGCAGCGTTGAAACCAGACTTACTGGAAACACCATATATTTT. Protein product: CSVETRLTGNTIYF. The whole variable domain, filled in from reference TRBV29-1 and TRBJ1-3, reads SAVISQKPSRDICQRGTSLTIQCQVDSQVTMMFWYRQQPGQSLTLIATANQGSEATYESGFVIDKFPISRPNLTFSTLTVSNMSPEDSSIYLCSVETRLTGNTIYFGEGSWLTVV.

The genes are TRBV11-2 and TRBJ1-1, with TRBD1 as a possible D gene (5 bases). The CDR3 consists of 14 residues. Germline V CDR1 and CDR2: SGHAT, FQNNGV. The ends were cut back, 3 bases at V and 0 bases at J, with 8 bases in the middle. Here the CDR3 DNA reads TGTGCCAGCAGCTTCCAGGGTTTGAACACTGAAGCTTTCTTT. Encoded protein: CASSFQGLNTEAFF. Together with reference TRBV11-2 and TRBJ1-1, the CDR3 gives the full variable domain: EAGVAQSPRYKIIEKRQSVAFWCNPISGHATLYWYQQILGQGPKLLIQFQNNGVVDDSQLPKDRFSAERLKGVDSTLKIQPAKLEDSAVYLCASSFQGLNTEAFFGQGTRLTVV.

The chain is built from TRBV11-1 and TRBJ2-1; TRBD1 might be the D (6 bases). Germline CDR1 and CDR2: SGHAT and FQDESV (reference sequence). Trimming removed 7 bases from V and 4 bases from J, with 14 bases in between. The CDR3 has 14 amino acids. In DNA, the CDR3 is TGTGCCAGCACCCGGGACATCCTTTACAATGAGCAGTTCTTC. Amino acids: CASTRDILYNEQFF. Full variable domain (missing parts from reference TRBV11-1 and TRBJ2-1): EAEVAQSPRYKITEKSQAVAFWCDPISGHATLYWYRQILGQGPELLVQFQDESVVDDSQLPKDRFSAERLKGVDSTLKIQPAELGDSAMYLCASTRDILYNEQFFGPGTRLTVL.

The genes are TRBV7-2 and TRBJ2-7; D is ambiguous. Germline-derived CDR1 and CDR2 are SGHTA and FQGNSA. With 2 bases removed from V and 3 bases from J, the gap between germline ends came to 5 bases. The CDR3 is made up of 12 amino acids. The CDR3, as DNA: TGTGCCAGCAGCTTAAGTGGCTACGAGCAGTACTTC. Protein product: CASSLSGYEQYF.

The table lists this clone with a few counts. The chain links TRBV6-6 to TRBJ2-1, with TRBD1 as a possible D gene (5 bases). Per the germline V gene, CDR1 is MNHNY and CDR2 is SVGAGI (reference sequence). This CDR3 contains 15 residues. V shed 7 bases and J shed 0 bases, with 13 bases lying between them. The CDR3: CASTPRQSSYNEQFF. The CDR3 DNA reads TGTGCCAGCACCCCAAGACAGAGCTCCTACAATGAGCAGTTCTTC.

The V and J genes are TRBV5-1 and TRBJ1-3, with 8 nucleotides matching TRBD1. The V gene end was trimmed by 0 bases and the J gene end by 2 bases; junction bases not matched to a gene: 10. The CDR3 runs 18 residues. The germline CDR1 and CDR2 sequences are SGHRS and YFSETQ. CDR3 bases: TGCGCCAGCAGCTTGGTAGACGGGGCCAGGGGGCCTGGAAACACCATATATTTT. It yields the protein CASSLVDGARGPGNTIYF.

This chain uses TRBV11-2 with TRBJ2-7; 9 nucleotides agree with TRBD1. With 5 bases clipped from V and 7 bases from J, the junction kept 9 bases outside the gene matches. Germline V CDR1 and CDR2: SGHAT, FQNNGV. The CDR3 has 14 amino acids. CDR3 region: CASSLLQGAREQYF. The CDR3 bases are TGTGCCAGCAGCCTTCTACAGGGGGCGCGGGAGCAGTACTTC.

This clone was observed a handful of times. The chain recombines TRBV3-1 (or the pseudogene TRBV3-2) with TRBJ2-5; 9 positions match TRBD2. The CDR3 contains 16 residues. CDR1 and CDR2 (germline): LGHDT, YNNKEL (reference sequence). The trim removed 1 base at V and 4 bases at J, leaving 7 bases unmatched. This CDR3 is CASSQAGLAPGETQYF. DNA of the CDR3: TGTGCCAGCAGCCAAGCGGGACTAGCTCCGGGAGAGACCCAGTACTTC.

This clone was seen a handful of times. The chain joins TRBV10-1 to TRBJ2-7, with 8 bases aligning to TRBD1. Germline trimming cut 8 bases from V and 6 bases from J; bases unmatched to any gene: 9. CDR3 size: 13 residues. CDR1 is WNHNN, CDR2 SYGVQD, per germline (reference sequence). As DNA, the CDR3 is TGCGCCAGCCACCGGACAGGGCCCCGCGAGCAGTACTTC. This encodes CASHRTGPREQYF.

The CDR3 region is CASSPRPGLTEAFF. The CDR3 nucleotides are TGTGCCAGCAGTCCGAGGCCGGGGTTAACTGAAGCTTTCTTT. The chain carries TRBV6-5 and TRBJ1-1; no reliable D call. Germline V CDR1 and CDR2: MNHEY, SVGAGI. The CDR3 runs 14 residues. Trimming stripped 5 bases from V and 5 bases from J, with 15 bases between.

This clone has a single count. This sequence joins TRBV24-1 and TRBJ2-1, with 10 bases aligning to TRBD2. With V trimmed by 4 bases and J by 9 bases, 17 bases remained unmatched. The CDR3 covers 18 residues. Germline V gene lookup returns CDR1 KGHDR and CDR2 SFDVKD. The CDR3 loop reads CATSESFGLAGVRGEQFF. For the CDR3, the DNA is TGTGCCACCAGTGAGAGTTTCGGGCTAGCGGGAGTTCGGGGTGAGCAGTTCTTC.

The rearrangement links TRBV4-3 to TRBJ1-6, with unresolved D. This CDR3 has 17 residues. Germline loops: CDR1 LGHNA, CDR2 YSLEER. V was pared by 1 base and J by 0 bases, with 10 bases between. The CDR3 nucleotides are TGCGCCAGCAGCCAAGTTGGCCGCGGCTCCTATAATTCACCCCTCCACTTT. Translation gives CASSQVGRGSYNSPLHF.

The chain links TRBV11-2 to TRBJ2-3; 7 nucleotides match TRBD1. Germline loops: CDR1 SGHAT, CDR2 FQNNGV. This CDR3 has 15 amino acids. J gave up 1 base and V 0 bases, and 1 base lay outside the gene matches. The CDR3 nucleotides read TGTGCCAGCAGCTTAGATGGACAGGGCACAGATACGCAGTATTTT. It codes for CASSLDGQGTDTQYF. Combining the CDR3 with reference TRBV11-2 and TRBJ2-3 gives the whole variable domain EAGVAQSPRYKIIEKRQSVAFWCNPISGHATLYWYQQILGQGPKLLIQFQNNGVVDDSQLPKDRFSAERLKGVDSTLKIQPAKLEDSAVYLCASSLDGQGTDTQYFGPGTRLTVL.

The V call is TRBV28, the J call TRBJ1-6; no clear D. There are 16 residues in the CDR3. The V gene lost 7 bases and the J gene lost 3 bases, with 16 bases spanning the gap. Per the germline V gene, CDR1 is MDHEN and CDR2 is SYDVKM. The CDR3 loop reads CASIRAGGNYNSPLHF. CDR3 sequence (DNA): TGTGCCAGCATTCGGGCAGGAGGAAACTATAATTCACCCCTCCACTTT.

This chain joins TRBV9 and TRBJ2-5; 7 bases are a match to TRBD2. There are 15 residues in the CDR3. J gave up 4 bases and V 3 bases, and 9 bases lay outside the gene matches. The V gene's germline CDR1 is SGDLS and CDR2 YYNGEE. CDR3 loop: CASSDGLDQGETQYF. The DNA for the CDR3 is TGTGCCAGCAGCGACGGACTAGATCAAGGAGAGACCCAGTACTTC.

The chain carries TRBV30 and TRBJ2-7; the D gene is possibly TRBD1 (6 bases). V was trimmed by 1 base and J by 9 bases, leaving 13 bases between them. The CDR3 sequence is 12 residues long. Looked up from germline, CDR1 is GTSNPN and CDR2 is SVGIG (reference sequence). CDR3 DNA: TGTGCCTGGAGTGCCTTACAGGGAACGCAGTACTTC. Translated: CAWSALQGTQYF.

This CDR3 is CASSVRTRGGYTF. The CDR3 nucleotides read TGTGCCAGCAGTGTCCGGACGCGCGGAGGCTACACCTTC. This chain uses TRBV2 with TRBJ1-2; D not resolved. Trimming pared 4 bases from V and 8 bases from J, leaving 14 bases between. Germline assignment: CDR1 SNHLY and CDR2 FYNNEI. The CDR3 has 13 amino acids.

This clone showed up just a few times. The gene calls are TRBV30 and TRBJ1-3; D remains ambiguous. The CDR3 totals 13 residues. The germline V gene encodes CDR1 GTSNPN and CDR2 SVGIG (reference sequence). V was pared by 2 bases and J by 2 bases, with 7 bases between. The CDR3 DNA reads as TGTGCCTGGAGTCACGGAACTGGAAACACCATATATTTT. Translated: CAWSHGTGNTIYF.

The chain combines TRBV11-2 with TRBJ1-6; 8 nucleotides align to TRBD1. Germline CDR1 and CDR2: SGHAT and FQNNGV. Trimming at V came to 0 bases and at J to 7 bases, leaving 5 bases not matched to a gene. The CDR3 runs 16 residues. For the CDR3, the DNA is TGTGCCAGCAGCTTAGAAACAGGGGGGTGGAATTCACCCCTCCACTTT. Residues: CASSLETGGWNSPLHF.